This T cell receptor beta chain is drawn from a study of T cell responses to AZD1222 COVID-19 vaccine (dated by TCRdb to the early 2020s). In terms of the full investigation: TCR sequencing was performed for over 230 trial participants, of whom about 200 were given two doses of AZD1222 and approximately 25 were given two doses of MenACWY control vaccine. Enrollment into the trials was organized by age into subgroups of 18-55, 56-69 and 70-plus years, and those subgroups contained roughly 150, 30 and 60 TCR-sequenced participants, respectively. Here is what the overall study found, with its caveats: Nearly half of unique spike-specific TCRs reportedly recognized epitopes outside regions mutated in the B.1.351 and B.1.1.7 variants. Because no day 14 peak-response samples were available, the repertoires could be characterized only after the peak T cell response. A significant rise in spike-specific TCR breadth and depth was observed after two AZD1222 doses relative to day 0 and relative to MenACWY recipients. The vaccine-associated CD4 TCRs covered the entire spike protein, and the dominant responses fell in regions 160-218 and 743-854. Conclusions about previously exposed vaccinees are limited because only six or seven AZD1222 recipients were SARS-CoV-2 seropositive at baseline. Participants were mostly white British and included more females than males, and it was suggested by the authors that clonal diversity may have been underestimated. The 56-69-year group was small, and its depth increase did not reach significance, likely because of low power.

A word on this clone: The antigen this receptor binds is unknown. No base quality information exists; no much larger clone differs at one position.

V gives up 6 bases and J gives up 0 bases, and the segment between their germline ends measures 15 bases. In the germline V gene, CDR1 corresponds to KGHSH and CDR2 to LQKENI. The CDR3 starts with the cysteine, ends with the phenylalanine, and has 16 residues. Here the CDR3 DNA is all that survives: 48 bases in frame from base 1. The CDR3 regions of human TCRbeta chains were analyzed by immunosequencing. Regarding the original processing steps: Repertoire TCRs were checked for matches against a reference library of SARS-CoV-2-specific TCRs that had been generated using the MIRA antigen-specificity platform. Breadth was defined as the fraction of unique TCRs that were SARS-CoV-2-associated. Depth was defined as the fraction of total T cells that were SARS-CoV-2-associated. Using the MIRA data, every spike-specific TCR was mapped to the spike region that the TCR reacted to and assigned to either a CD4 or a CD8 class. Log10-transformed breadth and depth values were compared by one-way ANOVA with Sidak's multiple comparisons tests. The table comes from immuneACCESS by way of TCRdb, which keeps in-frame sequences with V and J called. Part of the clones is missing from these tables; in studies checked, under half for an unresolved V gene and the rest for unknown reasons. V, J and clone size derive from that table, while D and trimming were established from the DNA sequence. This sample is represented by under 200,000 clones; roughly 89% of them were singletons. Together, the top ten hold 0.85% to 1.1% of the sample.

The time point label for this specimen denotes: about 28 days (+/-7) after the second vaccine dose. AZD1222 recipients given second doses at about 4 weeks or at about 12 weeks were pooled, since spike-specific TCR depth and breadth were not found to differ between the two schedules. The vaccinee samples were drawn from two UK trials, COV001 and COV002, one of which was a single-blind randomized controlled phase 2/3 trial testing AZD1222 (ChAdOx1 nCoV-19) in healthy adults. For TCRbeta chain sequencing, PBMC samples were collected from trial participants at day 0 and at day 28 after the second dose.

Sequencing was performed on peripheral blood, taken 28 days after the second AZD1222 dose. This chain is built from TRBV18 and TRBJ1-3; there is no confident call for the D gene. This sequence was found in an adult who received the AZD1222 COVID-19 vaccine. The DNA is TGTGCCAGCTCCCGAACGTGGGGAGACTCTGGAAACACCATATATTTT. Translated, it gives CASSRTWGDSGNTIYF.